These 24 T cell receptor beta chains originate from one sample sequenced in a study of read filtering for tumor transcriptome and immune sequencing (dated by TCRdb to the early 2020s). The sample was run on an Illumina HiSeq 4000. TCR libraries were built from roughly 400 ng RNA with the Immunoverse kit, using molecular barcoded adaptors covering alpha/delta and beta/gamma chains. TCRdb reran the public reads through fastp at Q25 and MiXCR, keeping productive beta chains. Identical CDR3 protein sequences are pooled into one entry, listed with their most common genes and DNA. The sample data list around 140,000 distinct CDR3 sequences, and around 14% of these were observed just once. Of the sample, more than 6.5% is held by the ten largest clones. Sequencing was done on a sample of a population of CD138-negative cells sorted from bone marrow. Interpreted using the paper, the cell subset or site label stands for: bone marrow mononuclear cells depleted of CD138+ plasma/myeloma cells by negative magnetic selection. These receptors were collected from a donor at least 40 years old with multiple myeloma.

This clonotype was seen repeatedly, ten times or more. This chain connects TRBV5-1 to TRBJ2-5; tentatively, D is TRBD1 (6 bases). The CDR3 is 13 residues long. Trimming took off 4 bases at V and 6 bases at J, with 13 bases between the two ends. CDR1 is SGHRS, CDR2 YFSETQ, per germline. CDR3: CASSLQGHQTQYF. DNA of the CDR3: TGCGCCAGCAGCCTACAGGGTCATCAGACCCAGTACTTC.

This clonotype came up a few times. The rearrangement links TRBV6-5 to TRBJ1-2; D is unclear. Trimming took 0 bases from V and 5 from J, leaving 7 bases between them. CDR3 size: 13 residues. The germline V gene encodes CDR1 MNHEY and CDR2 SVGAGI. CDR3: CASSYSTEYGYTF. Written as DNA, the CDR3 is TGTGCCAGCAGTTACTCCACAGAGTATGGCTACACCTTC.

At least ten counts were recorded for this clonotype. The genes are TRBV29-1 and TRBJ2-1; TRBD1 might be the D (5 bases). Between the trimmed V and J ends, which lost 6 bases and 3 bases, there was a span of 15 bases. CDR1 is SQVTM and CDR2 is ANQGSEA in the germline V gene. The CDR3 length is 14 residues. CDR3 sequence (DNA): TGCAGCGTCACGGACATTTTAGGCTACAATGAGCAGTTCTTC. Translated, it gives CSVTDILGYNEQFF.

There are a few counts of this clonotype. This chain links TRBV13 with TRBJ1-1; D is perhaps TRBD1 (5 bases). The germline gives CDR1 PRHDT, CDR2 FYEKMQ (reference sequence). V was pared by 0 bases and J by 7 bases, with 15 bases between. CDR3 length: 15 residues. The CDR3 loop reads CASSLGIFGGDEAFF. CDR3 DNA: TGTGCCAGCAGCTTAGGCATCTTTGGGGGTGATGAAGCTTTCTTT.

This clonotype was found many times. The genes are TRBV5-1 and TRBJ1-2; no clear D gene. This CDR3 is built from 12 residues. CDR1 and CDR2 (germline): SGHRS, YFSETQ. With 0 bases removed from V and 9 bases from J, the gap between germline ends came to 9 bases. CDR3 residues: CASSLEEMRYTF. The CDR3, as DNA: TGCGCCAGCAGCTTGGAAGAAATGCGCTACACCTTC. Drawing the rest from reference TRBV5-1 and TRBJ1-2, the complete variable domain is KAGVTQTPRYLIKTRGQQVTLSCSPISGHRSVSWYQQTPGQGLQFLFEYFSETQRNKGNFPGRFSGRQFSNSRSEMNVSTLELGDSALYLCASSLEEMRYTFGSGTRLTVV.

In this sample, this clonotype turned up many times. The J gene is TRBJ2-7, the V gene TRBV20-1; D gene ambiguous. Per the germline V gene, CDR1 is DFQATT and CDR2 is SNEGSKA (reference sequence). V gave up 6 bases and J gave up 7 bases, with 22 bases separating them. The CDR3 contains 14 residues. CDR3 DNA: TGCAGTGCCAAACAAGGCCCACTGACTCGGGAGCAGTACTTC. Its translation: CSAKQGPLTREQYF.

This clonotype was seen at least ten times. This chain joins TRBV19 and TRBJ2-2; 9 bases line up with TRBD2. With 5 bases clipped from V and 4 bases from J, the junction kept 8 bases outside the gene matches. The CDR3 is 16 amino acids. The germline V gene has CDR1 LNHDA and CDR2 SQIVND (reference sequence). CDR3 sequence (DNA): TGTGCCAGTAGTCCCTCAACTAGCGGGTTCACCGGGGAGCTGTTTTTT. This sequence encodes CASSPSTSGFTGELFF.

This clonotype was counted at least ten times. The chain is built from TRBV12-3 or TRBV12-4 and TRBJ2-5; possibly TRBD2 for D (6 bases). The CDR3 extends over 12 amino acids. V lost 7 bases and J lost 5, with 11 bases in between. CDR3 in amino acids: CASKDGGETQYF. The CDR3 coding sequence is TGTGCCAGCAAGGATGGGGGGGAGACCCAGTACTTC.

This clonotype was counted at least ten times. V and J are TRBV7-7 and TRBJ2-3, with 13 nucleotides matching TRBD2. The V and J ends lost 5 bases and 0 bases, in that order; junction bases with no gene match: 5. Germline V gene lookup returns CDR1 SSHAT and CDR2 FNYEAQ (reference sequence). This CDR3 region has 17 residues. The CDR3 coding sequence is TGTGCCAGCAGCACGGGACTAGCGGGGTCTAGCACAGATACGCAGTATTTT. Amino acids: CASSTGLAGSSTDTQYF.

This clonotype came up many times. V and J are TRBV12-3 or TRBV12-4 and TRBJ2-5; no definite D call. The germline V and J ends were trimmed by 6 bases and 5 bases, with 7 bases remaining between them. This CDR3 contains 11 residues. Written as DNA, the CDR3 is TGTGCCAGCAGGACTGGGGAGACCCAGTACTTC. Translated, it gives CASRTGETQYF.

The chain recombines TRBV20-1 with TRBJ2-7, with a tentative D call TRBD1 (5 bases). The CDR3 is made up of 16 amino acids. Trimming cost V 0 bases and J 0 bases, with 15 bases left between them. Germline CDR1 DFQATT, CDR2 SNEGSKA (reference sequence). The CDR3 sequence is CSARDMGQLGSYEQYF. The DNA of the CDR3 is TGCAGTGCTAGAGATATGGGGCAGCTTGGCTCCTACGAGCAGTACTTC.

The V call is TRBV27, the J call TRBJ1-5; D not resolved. Germline V CDR1 and CDR2: MNHEY, SMNVEV (reference sequence). CDR3 length: 15 residues. The V end was cut by 6 bases, the J end by 0 bases, with 12 bases between. CDR3 protein: CASSVVGFSNQPQHF. CDR3 nucleotides: TGTGCCAGCAGCGTCGTTGGGTTTAGCAATCAGCCCCAGCATTTT.

This clonotype showed up just a few times. A junction end diverges from the germline sequence, so it may reflect a read error. The rearrangement links TRBV5-5 to TRBJ2-3; possibly TRBD1 or TRBD2 for D (5 bases each). The CDR3 contains 16 residues. Germline CDR1 reads SGHKS; CDR2 reads YYEKEE (reference sequence). This CDR3 reads CASSTVGAGLGDTLYF. The CDR3, as DNA: TGTGCCAGCAGCACGGTCGGGGCAGGGCTGGGAGATACGCTGTATTTT.

This clonotype was counted at least ten times. This sequence joins TRBV29-1 and TRBJ2-3, with D tentatively TRBD2 (5 bases). Trimming cost V 6 bases and J 4 bases, with 11 bases left between them. Germline V lookup: CDR1 SQVTM, CDR2 ANQGSEA. The CDR3 length is 12 residues. The CDR3 DNA sequence: TGCAGCGTCCCGATACTAGCAGATACGCAGTATTTT. Protein sequence: CSVPILADTQYF.

The sample holds many counts of this clonotype. The CDR3 reads CASSYGAVDRGQETQYF. The CDR3 region has the DNA TGTGCCAGCAGTTACGGGGCCGTAGACAGGGGCCAAGAGACCCAGTACTTC. The chain is built from TRBV6-5 and TRBJ2-5; 8 bases match TRBD1. The CDR3 has 17 residues. Germline CDR1 is MNHEY and CDR2 is SVGAGI. V lost 2 bases and J lost 1; bases outside the gene matches: 9.

This clonotype occurred many times. The gene calls are TRBV6-1 and TRBJ1-1, with TRBD1 matching 9 bases. The V gene's germline CDR1 is MNHNS and CDR2 SASEGT. V shed 6 bases and J 1 base; nucleotides not matched to a gene: 12. The CDR3 sequence is 17 residues long. CDR3 nucleotide sequence: TGTGCCAGCAGGCCCCCGGGACAGGGACGGTGGAACACTGAAGCTTTCTTT. Translating it yields CASRPPGQGRWNTEAFF.

The rearrangement uses TRBV5-6 and TRBJ1-4; no clear D gene. Trimming took 1 base from V and 8 from J, leaving 12 bases between them. The CDR3 extends over 14 amino acids. The germline CDR1 and CDR2 sequences are SGHDT and YYEEEE. CDR3 nucleotides: TGTGCCAGCAGCTTGTACATCGGTGGGGAAAAACTGTTTTTT. This codes for CASSLYIGGEKLFF.

This clonotype was counted at least ten times. The V call is TRBV18, the J call TRBJ2-5; D call uncertain. The CDR3 is 14 residues long. Germline CDR1 reads KGHSH; CDR2 reads LQKENI. Trimming stripped 0 bases from V and 2 bases from J, with 7 bases between. CDR3 loop: CASSPPTGQETQYF. The CDR3 DNA reads TGTGCCAGCTCACCACCGACCGGTCAAGAGACCCAGTACTTC.

The table lists this clonotype with a few counts. The chain links TRBV10-3 to TRBJ2-7; D remains unclear. Germline values: CDR1 ENHRY, CDR2 SYGVKD. Trimming stripped 3 bases from V and 2 bases from J, with 11 bases between. The CDR3 is made up of 14 amino acids. CDR3 bases: TGTGCCATCAGTGAAGAAGTTAATCCCTACGAGCAGTACTTC. Encoded protein: CAISEEVNPYEQYF.

This clonotype was counted ten times or more. The gene calls are TRBV10-2 and TRBJ2-5; 12 nucleotides line up with TRBD1. This CDR3 contains 16 residues. The ends lost 6 bases at V and 1 base at J; junction bases unmatched: 6. In germline, CDR1 is WSHSY, CDR2 SAAADI. CDR3 bases: TGCGCCAGCAGAATGGGGACAGGGGGCTTCCAAGAGACCCAGTACTTC. The encoded protein is CASRMGTGGFQETQYF.

This clonotype was counted ten times or more. The genes are TRBV6-1 and TRBJ1-5; possible D gene TRBD1, 5 bases. Trimming pared 3 bases from V and 7 bases from J, leaving 10 bases between. Germline V lookup: CDR1 MNHNS, CDR2 SASEGT. The CDR3 is made up of 13 amino acids. The CDR3 nucleotides read TGTGCCAGCAGTGAGGGGGGACGCCAGCCCCAGCATTTT. Translating it yields CASSEGGRQPQHF.

This clonotype has a handful of counts. The rearrangement links TRBV11-2 to TRBJ2-3, with 7 bases aligning to TRBD2. The CDR3 consists of 18 residues. The trim removed 0 bases at V and 2 bases at J, leaving 11 bases unmatched. Germline loops: CDR1 SGHAT, CDR2 FQNNGV. This CDR3 is CASSLEWRRELDTDTQYF. The CDR3, as DNA: TGTGCCAGCAGCTTAGAATGGCGGCGGGAGTTAGACACAGATACGCAGTATTTT.

In its sample, this clonotype was seen many times. V and J are TRBV2 and TRBJ2-7; D is possibly TRBD1 (6 bases). Deletions cut 1 base from V and 4 bases from J, with 20 bases between. The CDR3 has 17 amino acids. Germline CDR1 SNHLY, CDR2 FYNNEI. The CDR3 coding sequence is TGTGCCAGCAGTGAAGAAGCAGCCGGGACAAGAAATTACGAGCAGTACTTC. Encoded protein: CASSEEAAGTRNYEQYF.

Ten or more counts support this clonotype. This sequence joins TRBV7-8 and TRBJ1-1, with a possible D match to TRBD1 (6 bases). The V gene lost 3 bases and the J gene lost 5 bases, with 7 bases spanning the gap. The CDR3 is 12 amino acids. The germline V gene encodes CDR1 SGHVS and CDR2 FQNEAQ. This CDR3 is CASSLTGTEAFF. In DNA form, the CDR3 reads TGTGCCAGCAGCTTGACAGGTACTGAAGCTTTCTTT.